This T cell receptor beta chain was documented in a study of immune evolution from preneoplasia to lung adenocarcinoma. This table comes from immunoSEQ multiplex PCR, and its TCRdb copy is limited to in-frame clones, with some not included. Of over 1,000 clones in the sample, over 70% were seen once. Note on this clone: The antigen is unknown.

Germline lookup yields CDR1 SGDLS and CDR2 YYNGEE. The V and J ends lost 0 bases and 2 bases respectively, with 8 bases between them. The CDR3 is 14 residues long. Between the mid-2010s and the late 2010s, patients underwent resection in Japan or China. Whole-study findings and limits: Later-stage lesions appeared to have more T cells, more diversity, less clonality. Top clone share appeared to fall from AAH through AIS, MIA, adenocarcinoma.

The sequence was obtained from a person aged 55 to 75 with lung adenocarcinoma. The V and J genes are TRBV9 and TRBJ1-2; possible D gene TRBD1, 5 bases. The sample consisted of FFPE adjacent normal lung tissue. The CDR3 DNA is TGTGCCAGCAGCGTAGCCGGGGGGAACTATGGCTACACCTTC. Translating gives CASSVAGGNYGYTF.